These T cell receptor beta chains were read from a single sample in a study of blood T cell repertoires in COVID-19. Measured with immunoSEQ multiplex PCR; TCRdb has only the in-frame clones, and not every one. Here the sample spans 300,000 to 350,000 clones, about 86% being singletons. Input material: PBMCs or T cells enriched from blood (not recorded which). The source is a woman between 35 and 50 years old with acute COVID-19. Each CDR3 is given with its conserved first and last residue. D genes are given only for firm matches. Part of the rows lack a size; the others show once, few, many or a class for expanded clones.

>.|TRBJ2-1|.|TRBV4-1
TGCGCCAGCAGCCAAGGTGGTCAGAGAAGACTGAACTCCTACAATGAGCAGTTCTTC
CASSQGGQRRLNSYNEQFF
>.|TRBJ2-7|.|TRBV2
TGTGCCAGCAGCCAATCCTACGAGCAGTACTTC
CASSQSYEQYF
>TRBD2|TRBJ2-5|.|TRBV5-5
TGTGCCAGCAGCCGAGGCCCGGGACTAGGGGAGACCCAGTACTTC
CASSRGPGLGETQYF
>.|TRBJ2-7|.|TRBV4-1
TGCGCCAGCAGCCCCCAGACGGGCGAGCAGTACTTC
CASSPQTGEQYF
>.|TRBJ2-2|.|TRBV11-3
TGTGCCAGCAGCAAACGGACTCCCAGGGGCGCCGGGGAGCTGTTTTTT
CASSKRTPRGAGELFF
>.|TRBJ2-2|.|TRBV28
TGTGCCAGCAGTTTATTACGGTCCACCGGGGAGCTGTTTTTT
CASSLLRSTGELFF
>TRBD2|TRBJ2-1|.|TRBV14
TGTGCCAGCAGCCAGGGGGGGTGGGTCCGGTTCTTC
CASSQGGWVRFF
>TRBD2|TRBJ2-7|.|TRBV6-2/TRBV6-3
TGTGCCAGCAGTTATCGCCGGGGGGGGACCTCCTTAGACTACGAGCAGTACTTC
CASSYRRGGTSLDYEQYF
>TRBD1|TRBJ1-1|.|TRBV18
TGTGCCAGCTCACCGATGAGGGGACAGGGGGATGAAGCTTTCTTT
CASSPMRGQGDEAFF
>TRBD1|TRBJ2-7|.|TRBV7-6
TGTGCCAGCAGCCCATTCTCAGGGGGCGCCTACGAGCAGTACTTC
CASSPFSGGAYEQYF
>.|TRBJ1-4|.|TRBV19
TGTGCCAGTAAGAGCGGAGACAACAATGAAAAACTGTTTTTT
CASKSGDNNEKLFF
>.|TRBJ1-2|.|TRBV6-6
TGTGCCAGCAGTTACGAAGTCCCTCCGGGGAACTATGGCTACACCTTC
CASSYEVPPGNYGYTF
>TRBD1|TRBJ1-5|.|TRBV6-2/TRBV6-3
TGTGCCAGCAGTTACTCTACGACAGGGGTTCACAATCAGCCCCAGCATTTT
CASSYSTTGVHNQPQHF
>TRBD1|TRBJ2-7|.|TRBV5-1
TGCGCCAGCCAACAGGGGGTATTTGAGGGCGAGCAGTACTTC
CASQQGVFEGEQYF
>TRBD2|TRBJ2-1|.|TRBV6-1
TGTGCCAGCAGTTCTGGGACTAGCGGGAGGGGTGAGCAGTTCTTC
CASSSGTSGRGEQFF
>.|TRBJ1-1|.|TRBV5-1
TGCGCCAGCAGCATTCGCGGGACCGGGGACACTGAAGCTTTCTTT
CASSIRGTGDTEAFF
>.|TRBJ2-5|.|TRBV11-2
TGTGCCAGCAGCTTAGATGCAATTGGGGGGGCGGATGAGACCCAGTACTTC
CASSLDAIGGADETQYF
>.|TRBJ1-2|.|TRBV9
TGTGCCAGCAGCGTTAACACAGAGAACTATGGCTACACCTTC
CASSVNTENYGYTF
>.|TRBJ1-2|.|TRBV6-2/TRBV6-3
TGTGCCAGCAGCCCCCTGGGGGGGACTCTGGACTATGGCTACACCTTC
CASSPLGGTLDYGYTF
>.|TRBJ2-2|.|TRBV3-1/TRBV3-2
TGTGCCAGCAGCCAAGATGGAGGGGGCGCTTTCACCGGGGAGCTGTTTTTT
CASSQDGGGAFTGELFF
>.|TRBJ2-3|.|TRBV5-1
TGCGCCAGCAGCTTGGGGGCGCGGGGCACAGATACGCAGTATTTT
CASSLGARGTDTQYF
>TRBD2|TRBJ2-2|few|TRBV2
TGTGCCAGCAGTCGTGCAGGTGGGGGGGACACCGGGGAGCTGTTTTTT
CASSRAGGGDTGELFF
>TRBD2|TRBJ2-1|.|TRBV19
TGTGCCAGTAGTGGTACTAGCGGAGGATACAATGAGCAGTTCTTC
CASSGTSGGYNEQFF
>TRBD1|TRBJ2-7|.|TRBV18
TGTGCCAGCTCGGGGACAGCCTACGAGCAGTACTTC
CASSGTAYEQYF
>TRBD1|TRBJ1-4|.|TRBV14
TGTGCCAGCAGCCCAGGACAGGGGTTTGCAACTAATGAAAAACTGTTTTTT
CASSPGQGFATNEKLFF
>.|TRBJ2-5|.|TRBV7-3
TGTGCCAGCAGCTTAAACAGCCAAGAGACCCAGTACTTC
CASSLNSQETQYF
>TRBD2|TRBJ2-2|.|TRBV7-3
TGTGCCAGCAGCTTAACTAGCGGGGCGAACACCGGGGAGCTGTTTTTT
CASSLTSGANTGELFF
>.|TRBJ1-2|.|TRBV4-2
TGTGCCAGCAGCCAAGTCGGTTCTCGGGGAGCCTATGGCTACACCTTC
CASSQVGSRGAYGYTF
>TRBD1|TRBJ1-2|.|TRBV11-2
TGTGCCAGCAGCTCAACGGGGACAGGGGACCTCACTAACTATGGCTACACCTTC
CASSSTGTGDLTNYGYTF
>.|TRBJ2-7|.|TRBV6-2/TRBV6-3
TGTGCCAGCAGTTACGGCCGGGCCTACGAGCAGTACTTC
CASSYGRAYEQYF
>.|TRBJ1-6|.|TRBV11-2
TGTGCCAGCAGCTTAGATCCTATTTCACCCCTCCACTTT
CASSLDPISPLHF
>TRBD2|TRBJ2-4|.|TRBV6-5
TGTGCCAGCAGGGGAGGGCCCAAAAACATTCAGTACTTC
CASRGGPKNIQYF
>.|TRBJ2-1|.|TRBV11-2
TGTGCCAGCAGCTTAGATAGGGGCCAGCACAATGAGCAGTTCTTC
CASSLDRGQHNEQFF
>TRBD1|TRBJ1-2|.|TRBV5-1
TGCGCCAGCAGCCTATCCACCGGGACAGGGGTAGGAGGCAACTATGGCTACACCTTC
CASSLSTGTGVGGNYGYTF
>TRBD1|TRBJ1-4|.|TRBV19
TGTGCCAGTAGAAAAACCGGGACAGGCTTCGAAAAACTGTTTTTT
CASRKTGTGFEKLFF
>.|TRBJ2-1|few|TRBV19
TGTGCCAGTAAGCCGAACGGGTTTTGGGATGAGCAGTTCTTC
CASKPNGFWDEQFF
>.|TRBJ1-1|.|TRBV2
TGTGCCAGCAGTATCGGACTGGGAACAAACACTGAAGCTTTCTTT
CASSIGLGTNTEAFF
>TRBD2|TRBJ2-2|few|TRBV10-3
TGTGCCATCCTAGCGGGGGAGAACACCGGGGAGCTGTTTTTT
CAILAGENTGELFF
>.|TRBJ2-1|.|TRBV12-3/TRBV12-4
TGTGCCAGCAGTCGAATCAGGAATGAGCAGTTCTTC
CASSRIRNEQFF
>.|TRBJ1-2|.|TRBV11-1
TGTGCCAGCAGCTTAGTCCCGTCGGGGGGCGCGGATGGCTACACCTTC
CASSLVPSGGADGYTF
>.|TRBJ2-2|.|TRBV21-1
TGTGCCAGCAGCAGATCCGGGACACAACGCTCGACACCGAACACCGGGGAGCTGTTTTTT
CASSRSGTQRSTPNTGELFF
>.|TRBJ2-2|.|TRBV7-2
TGTGCCAGCACCCCGACAATTTGGCCCTCGAACACCGGGGAGCTGTTTTTT
CASTPTIWPSNTGELFF
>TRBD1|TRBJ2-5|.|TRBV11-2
TGTGCCAGCAGCCTGGACAGGGGGTGGGAGACCCAGTACTTC
CASSLDRGWETQYF
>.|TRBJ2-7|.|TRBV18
TGTGCCAGCTCACCACCCCTGGAGCCTAGTGGGGAGCAGTACTTC
CASSPPLEPSGEQYF
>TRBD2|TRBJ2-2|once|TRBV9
TGTGCCAGCAGCGTAGTGGCGGGGGGGACCGGGGAGCTGTTTTTT
CASSVVAGGTGELFF
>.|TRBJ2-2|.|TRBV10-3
TGTGCCATCAGTGTCGGGGGACCCCACACCGGGGAGCTGTTTTTT
CAISVGGPHTGELFF
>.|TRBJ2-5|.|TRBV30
TGTGCCTGGAGTTTCAGACTAGGGCCCCTCCAAGAGACCCAGTACTTC
CAWSFRLGPLQETQYF
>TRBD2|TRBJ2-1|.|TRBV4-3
TGCGCCAGCAGCCAAGAAGCCCGGGGGGATCAGTTCTTC
CASSQEARGDQFF
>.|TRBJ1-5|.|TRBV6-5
TGTGCCAGCAGTCCCCAGGGCGGCAATCAGCCCCAGCATTTT
CASSPQGGNQPQHF
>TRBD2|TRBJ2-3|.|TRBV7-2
TGTGCCAGCAGCCGTAAGCCTGGCCCGGGACTAGCGGGGGAAGATACGCAGTATTTT
CASSRKPGPGLAGEDTQYF